The 27 T cell receptor beta chains listed next were all sequenced from one sample in a study of cytomegalovirus exposure and HLA in healthy donors. The study ran its PCR with 60 Vbeta and 13 Jbeta primers. Clones were sequenced by immunoSEQ multiplex PCR, and TCRdb holds only the in-frame ones, with some missing. The sample has 90,000 to 95,000 clones; roughly 72% are singletons. Sequenced material: PBMCs. All receptors come from a man aged 25 to 40 in good health and CMV-seronegative.

There are a few counts of this clone. J is TRBJ2-7 and V is TRBV6-1, with TRBD1 matching over 9 bases. From germline, CDR1 is MNHNS and CDR2 SASEGT. The CDR3 is made up of 14 amino acids. V was pared by 6 bases and J by 5 bases, with 8 bases of the junction left unmatched. The CDR3 DNA sequence: TGTGCCAGCAGACCGACCGGGGACAGGGACGAGCAGTACGTC. Its translation: CASRPTGDRDEQYV.

The chain combines TRBV5-5 with TRBJ1-1, with D possibly matching TRBD1 (5 bases). Germline V gene sequence: CDR1 SGHKS, CDR2 YYEKEE (reference sequence). V was pared by 2 bases and J by 3 bases, with 11 bases between. The CDR3 sequence is 14 residues long. The CDR3 is CASSLRQTYTEAFF. The CDR3 DNA reads as TGTGCCAGCAGCTTACGACAGACCTACACTGAAGCTTTCTTT.

This clone has just a few counts. The chain employs TRBV15 and TRBJ1-5; TRBD1 aligns across 8 bases. Germline V gene data show CDR1 as LNHNV and CDR2 as YYDKDF (reference sequence). CDR3 length equals 15 residues. Trimming at V came to 0 bases and at J to 9 bases, leaving 7 bases not matched to a gene. Written as DNA, the CDR3 is TGTGCCACCAGCAGAGATAGGACAGGGTTGTTGCCCCAGCATTTT. This encodes CATSRDRTGLLPQHF.

The chain recombines TRBV27 with TRBJ2-6, with TRBD1 identical over 9 bases. The germline gives CDR1 MNHEY, CDR2 SMNVEV (reference sequence). The CDR3 extends over 17 amino acids. After removal of 4 bases from V and 4 bases from J, the junction contained 8 bases not matched to a gene. The CDR3 DNA sequence: TGTGCCAGCAGTTATACAGGGGGCGCGCTAGGGGCCAACGTCCTGACTTTC. Protein product: CASSYTGGALGANVLTF.

This CDR3 is CASRPGQGFTDTQYF. CDR3 in DNA: TGTGCCAGCAGACCGGGACAGGGGTTTACAGATACGCAGTATTTT. The rearrangement joins TRBV6-5 to TRBJ2-3, with 10 bases fitting TRBD1. CDR3 size: 15 residues. Trimming cost V 6 bases and J 3 bases; bases outside gene matches: 6. CDR1 and CDR2 (germline): MNHEY, SVGAGI.

V gene TRBV7-2 combines with J gene TRBJ2-7, with 10 bases lining up with TRBD1. This CDR3 is 15 amino acids long. The germline gives CDR1 SGHTA, CDR2 FQGNSA. The J segment lost 4 bases and the V segment lost 5 bases, leaving 8 bases of the junction unmatched. The CDR3 spells CASSGGTGVVYEQYF. The CDR3 DNA reads TGTGCCAGCAGCGGAGGGACAGGGGTCGTGTACGAGCAGTACTTC.

V and J are TRBV6-1 and TRBJ1-5; D unresolved. Between the trimmed V and J ends, which lost 5 bases and 5 bases, there was a span of 7 bases. Germline V gene sequence: CDR1 MNHNS, CDR2 SASEGT. This CDR3 comprises 12 residues. The CDR3 loop is CASSLGYQPQHF. The CDR3, as DNA: TGTGCCAGCAGTCTAGGCTATCAGCCCCAGCATTTT.

A single count supports this clone. The V gene is TRBV11-2, the J gene TRBJ2-2; 7 positions agree with TRBD2. CDR1 and CDR2 from the germline V gene are SGHAT and FQNNGV. V trimming: 7 bases; J trimming: 0 bases; junction bases outside the gene matches: 8. The CDR3 extends over 16 amino acids. The chain's CDR3 is CASTLRGLANTGELFF. CDR3 sequence (DNA): TGTGCCAGCACCCTAAGAGGACTAGCGAACACCGGGGAGCTGTTTTTT.

The V and J genes are TRBV5-1 and TRBJ1-4; 10 bases are a match to TRBD1. The CDR3 runs 16 residues. The ends lost 4 bases at V and 8 bases at J; junction bases unmatched: 11. Germline CDR1 reads SGHRS; CDR2 reads YFSETQ. Here the CDR3 reads CASSPWTGTGVEKLFF. CDR3 bases: TGCGCCAGCAGCCCGTGGACCGGGACAGGGGTCGAAAAACTGTTTTTT.

The V gene is TRBV6-5, the J gene TRBJ1-1; 12 bases are shared with TRBD1. CDR1 is MNHEY, CDR2 SVGAGI, per germline. V dropped 5 bases and J dropped 11; count of bases not matched to a gene: 12. The CDR3 spans 15 residues. Here the CDR3 DNA reads TGTGCCAGCAGTATGCCTCCGGGGACAGGGGGCCAGGCTTTCTTT. This gives the protein CASSMPPGTGGQAFF.

The genes are TRBV7-3 and TRBJ2-1; possibly TRBD2 for D (6 bases). V was pared by 1 base and J by 0 bases, with 10 bases between. Germline CDR1 is SGHTA and CDR2 is FQGTGA. The CDR3 runs to 16 residues. CDR3 loop: CASSLIAGSSYNEQFF. CDR3 bases: TGTGCCAGCAGCTTAATTGCGGGGAGCTCCTACAATGAGCAGTTCTTC.

This clone has just one count. The chain carries TRBV6-1 and TRBJ2-1, with TRBD1 identical over 7 bases. V dropped 4 bases and J dropped 6; count of bases not matched to a gene: 12. Germline CDR1 MNHNS, CDR2 SASEGT. The CDR3 runs to 16 residues. The chain's CDR3 is CASSAMDRFRLNEQFF. The DNA for the CDR3 is TGTGCCAGCAGTGCGATGGACAGGTTTAGGCTCAATGAGCAGTTCTTC.

The DNA of the CDR3 is TGTGCCAGCAGTTTATCAGGGGTTGGGCAGCCCCAGCATTTT. The encoded protein is CASSLSGVGQPQHF. This sequence joins TRBV27 and TRBJ1-5, with D tentatively TRBD1 (5 bases). CDR1 is MNHEY, CDR2 SMNVEV, per germline (reference sequence). V was pared by 0 bases and J by 7 bases, with 10 bases between. CDR3 length equals 14 residues.

The V gene is TRBV7-9, the J gene TRBJ2-1, with 10 bases matching TRBD2. The CDR3 spans 11 residues. Germline values: CDR1 SEHNR, CDR2 FQNEAQ (reference sequence). The V gene end was trimmed by 3 bases and the J gene end by 14 bases; junction bases not matched to a gene: 1. The CDR3 DNA is TGTGCCAGCAGCTTGGGGACTAGCGAGTTCTTC. Translated, it gives CASSLGTSEFF.

V gene TRBV2 combines with J gene TRBJ1-1; possible D gene TRBD1, 6 bases. The V end lost 7 bases, the J end lost 0 bases, and 15 bases lay between the germline ends. Germline CDR1 SNHLY, CDR2 FYNNEI. The CDR3 has 15 amino acids. CDR3 nucleotide sequence: TGTGCCAGCAAAAGGACAGAGAACATGAACACTGAAGCTTTCTTT. Its protein product is CASKRTENMNTEAFF.

J is TRBJ2-3 and V is TRBV15; TRBD1 might be the D (5 bases). Trimming stripped 2 bases from V and 4 bases from J, with 16 bases between. The CDR3 has 16 amino acids. Germline CDR1 reads LNHNV; CDR2 reads YYDKDF (reference sequence). CDR3 nucleotides: TGTGCCACCAGCAGACAGGGTTTCAGCAGTGCAGATACGCAGTATTTT. This codes for CATSRQGFSSADTQYF. Full variable domain (missing parts from reference TRBV15 and TRBJ2-3): DAMVIQNPRYQVTQFGKPVTLSCSQTLNHNVMYWYQQKSSQAPKLLFHYYDKDFNNEADTPDNFQSRRPNTSFCFLDIRSPGLGDTAMYLCATSRQGFSSADTQYFGPGTRLTVL.

This clone was counted a few times. This sequence joins TRBV29-1 and TRBJ1-1; TRBD1 is a possible D gene (6 bases). Trimming took 7 bases from V and 10 from J, leaving 13 bases between them. This CDR3 has 10 residues. CDR1 and CDR2 from the germline V gene are SQVTM and ANQGSEA. In DNA form, the CDR3 reads TGCAGCGCTTTACAGGGACCAGCTTTCTTT. It codes for CSALQGPAFF.

The genes are TRBV2 and TRBJ2-6, with D unclear. The V end lost 6 bases, the J end lost 0 bases, and 9 bases lay between the germline ends. From germline, CDR1 is SNHLY and CDR2 FYNNEI. The CDR3 is made up of 15 amino acids. The CDR3 coding sequence is TGTGCCAGCAGGTTACAAGTCTCTGGGGCCAACGTCCTGACTTTC. The encoded protein is CASRLQVSGANVLTF. Filled out from reference TRBV2 and TRBJ2-6, the complete variable domain reads EPEVTQTPSHQVTQMGQEVILRCVPISNHLYFYWYRQILGQKVEFLVSFYNNEISEKSEIFDDQFSVERPDGSNFTLKIRSTKLEDSAMYFCASRLQVSGANVLTFGAGSRLTVL.

The V and J genes are TRBV29-1 and TRBJ2-4, with D maybe TRBD2 (5 bases). Germline-derived CDR1 and CDR2 are SQVTM and ANQGSEA. The CDR3 covers 15 residues. Trimming stripped 7 bases from V and 0 bases from J, with 16 bases between. The CDR3 here is CSANSVILAKNIQYF. DNA of the CDR3: TGCAGCGCCAATAGCGTTATACTAGCCAAAAACATTCAGTACTTC.

This clone turned up a few times. V and J are TRBV7-8 and TRBJ2-3, with D unclear. The CDR3 sequence is 16 residues long. Germline V gene data show CDR1 as SGHVS and CDR2 as FQNEAQ. Trimming took 1 base from V and 4 from J, leaving 15 bases between them. As DNA, the CDR3 is TGTGCCAGCAGCTTAGGAGAATTGTGGTCTCCAGATACGCAGTATTTT. Protein: CASSLGELWSPDTQYF.

CDR3 in DNA: TGTGCCAGCAGCGTAGAGGCAACCACAGGGCTTGATGAAGCTTTCTTT. It yields the protein CASSVEATTGLDEAFF. The chain couples TRBV9 to TRBJ1-1; a possible D gene is TRBD1 (6 bases). This CDR3 is 16 amino acids long. Germline CDR1 reads SGDLS; CDR2 reads YYNGEE. V lost 0 bases, J lost 7 bases, and 19 bases lay in between.

The V and J genes are TRBV9 and TRBJ2-2; a weak D match, TRBD1 (6 bases). Per the germline V gene, CDR1 is SGDLS and CDR2 is YYNGEE. Trimming pared 3 bases from V and 3 bases from J, leaving 9 bases between. The CDR3 spans 14 residues. Written as DNA, the CDR3 is TGTGCCAGCAGCGGCAGGGGCTACACCGGGGAGCTGTTTTTT. It yields the protein CASSGRGYTGELFF. Filled out from reference TRBV9 and TRBJ2-2, the complete variable domain reads DSGVTQTPKHLITATGQRVTLRCSPRSGDLSVYWYQQSLDQGLQFLIQYYNGEERAKGNILERFSAQQFPDLHSELNLSSLELGDSALYFCASSGRGYTGELFFGEGSRLTVL.

V is TRBV19 and J is TRBJ2-2; no clear D gene. The CDR3 is 15 amino acids. Germline V gene data show CDR1 as LNHDA and CDR2 as SQIVND (reference sequence). Between the trimmed V and J ends, which lost 3 bases and 3 bases, there was a span of 11 bases. In nucleotides, the CDR3 is TGTGCCAGTAGTATCGGGTATCGGGACACCGGGGAGCTGTTTTTT. It codes for CASSIGYRDTGELFF. The variable domain in full, with the rest retrieved from reference TRBV19 and TRBJ2-2, is DGGITQSPKYLFRKEGQNVTLSCEQNLNHDAMYWYRQDPGQGLRLIYYSQIVNDFQKGDIAEGYSVSREKKESFPLTVTSAQKNPTAFYLCASSIGYRDTGELFFGEGSRLTVL.

This chain joins TRBV5-5 and TRBJ1-1; no clear D gene. The CDR3 spans 14 residues. Germline V gene sequence: CDR1 SGHKS, CDR2 YYEKEE (reference sequence). The V gene lost 0 bases and the J gene lost 4 bases, with 10 bases spanning the gap. The CDR3 here is CASSLALTATEAFF. The CDR3 DNA follows: TGTGCCAGCAGCTTGGCCCTAACAGCCACTGAAGCTTTCTTT.

The chain is built from TRBV4-1 and TRBJ2-1, with D perhaps TRBD2 (5 bases). The CDR3 length is 15 residues. Germline lookup yields CDR1 MGHRA and CDR2 YSYEKL. With 0 bases removed from V and 4 bases from J, the gap between germline ends came to 10 bases. CDR3 nucleotide sequence: TGCGCCAGCAGCCAAGATCGGGGAGCTTACAATGAGCAGTTCTTC. It is translated as CASSQDRGAYNEQFF.

The V call is TRBV5-1, the J call TRBJ1-1; D remains ambiguous. The V gene lost 6 bases and the J gene lost 4 bases, with 16 bases spanning the gap. The CDR3 contains 14 residues. The germline V gene encodes CDR1 SGHRS and CDR2 YFSETQ. The CDR3 loop is CASTITRDATEAFF. The CDR3 DNA reads TGCGCCAGCACCATAACGAGGGATGCCACTGAAGCTTTCTTT. Supplemented by reference TRBV5-1 and TRBJ1-1, the full variable domain reads KAGVTQTPRYLIKTRGQQVTLSCSPISGHRSVSWYQQTPGQGLQFLFEYFSETQRNKGNFPGRFSGRQFSNSRSEMNVSTLELGDSALYLCASTITRDATEAFFGQGTRLTVV.

This chain connects TRBV7-6 to TRBJ1-4, with a weak D call TRBD1 (6 bases). V lost 2 bases and J 2 bases, leaving 21 bases between the germline ends. The CDR3 runs 19 residues. Germline CDR1 is SGHVS and CDR2 is FNYEAQ. The CDR3 nucleotides are TGTGCCAGCAGCTTAAAAACAGGGAGAGATCAGGTGACTAATGAAAAACTGTTTTTT. Its translation: CASSLKTGRDQVTNEKLFF.